A single sample is the source of the 9 T cell receptor beta chains below, sequenced in a study of OX40 agonist ivuxolimab in advanced cancers. The method was immunoSEQ multiplex PCR; TCRdb's version includes in-frame clones alone and lacks a portion of them. The table lists tens of thousands of clones, 88% of them singletons. The specimen was CD4+ or CD8+ T cells sorted from blood, collected in a trial of the OX40 agonist ivuxolimab. The receptors come from an adult with an advanced solid tumor such as melanoma, head and neck, liver or kidney cancer.

The chain links TRBV5-4 to TRBJ2-1, with D perhaps matching TRBD1 (6 bases). CDR1 is SGHNT, CDR2 YYREEE, per germline (reference sequence). The CDR3 has 14 residues. V lost 5 bases, J lost 9 bases, and 18 bases lay in between. CDR3 bases: TGTGCCAGCAGAAAATTACAGGGCTCGGGTGAGCAGTTCTTC. Amino acids: CASRKLQGSGEQFF.

The chain combines TRBV18 with TRBJ2-7, with D perhaps TRBD2 (5 bases). The CDR3 contains 15 residues. Between the trimmed V and J ends, which lost 2 bases and 1 base, there was a span of 12 bases. The germline gives CDR1 KGHSH, CDR2 LQKENI. The chain's CDR3 is CASSPSAGTSYEQYF. CDR3 nucleotides: TGTGCCAGCTCACCAAGTGCGGGCACTTCCTACGAGCAGTACTTC.

The V call is TRBV7-9, the J call TRBJ1-4, with D perhaps TRBD1 (5 bases). Trimming pared 5 bases from V and 1 base from J, leaving 8 bases between. CDR3 size: 14 residues. CDR1 SEHNR and CDR2 FQNEAQ come from the germline V gene (reference sequence). The CDR3 sequence is CASSDRGTNEKLFF. In DNA, the CDR3 is TGTGCCAGCAGCGATAGGGGAACTAATGAAAAACTGTTTTTT.

The chain couples TRBV13 to TRBJ1-1; no reliable D call. V was cut by 6 bases and J by 3 bases, with 14 bases left in between. The CDR3 has 14 amino acids. The V gene's germline CDR1 is PRHDT and CDR2 FYEKMQ (reference sequence). This CDR3 is CASSEERGYTEAFF. In DNA, the CDR3 is TGTGCCAGCAGTGAAGAACGAGGGTACACTGAAGCTTTCTTT.

The chain has TRBV30 and TRBJ2-3; possible D gene TRBD2, 5 bases. Trimming removed 0 bases at V and 0 bases at J, with 16 bases between. CDR1 is GTSNPN, CDR2 SVGIG, per germline (reference sequence). The CDR3 runs to 17 residues. In DNA, the CDR3 is TGTGCCTGGAGTGTAGAGTGGCGAGGGTCTAGCACAGATACGCAGTATTTT. It specifies CAWSVEWRGSSTDTQYF.

The genes are TRBV27 and TRBJ2-7; TRBD1 matches at 7 bases. Germline assignment: CDR1 MNHEY and CDR2 SMNVEV (reference sequence). V was pared by 8 bases and J by 4 bases, with 2 bases of the junction left unmatched. The CDR3 loop spans 11 amino acids. CDR3 loop: CASAQGYEQYF. DNA for the CDR3: TGTGCCAGCGCACAGGGGTACGAGCAGTACTTC.

The CDR3 DNA reads as TGTGCCAGCAGTTACTCGGCCGGCGTGCCCCAGCATTTT. This gives the protein CASSYSAGVPQHF. The V and J genes are TRBV6-5 and TRBJ1-5; D unclear. The germline V gene encodes CDR1 MNHEY and CDR2 SVGAGI. The V and J ends lost 0 bases and 9 bases respectively, with 9 bases between them. The CDR3 covers 13 residues.

The CDR3, as DNA: TGTGCCAGCAGTTGCCGGCGGGGGGCAGGGACAGATACGCAGTATTTT. This sequence encodes CASSCRRGAGTDTQYF. The chain is built from TRBV28 and TRBJ2-3; 8 bases align to TRBD2. CDR1 and CDR2 from the germline V gene are MDHEN and SYDVKM. Unmatched junction bases numbered 9, after V lost 4 bases and J lost 3 bases. The CDR3 loop spans 16 amino acids.

This sequence joins TRBV4-1 and TRBJ2-7; D is undetermined. Germline CDR1 reads MGHRA; CDR2 reads YSYEKL. Deletions cut 0 bases from V and 4 bases from J, with 10 bases between. This CDR3 has 14 residues. The CDR3 region has the DNA TGCGCCAGCAGCCAAGATAAGTCCCTGTACGAGCAGTACTTC. It translates to CASSQDKSLYEQYF.